One sample yielded the 10 T cell receptor beta chains listed below, sequenced in a study of cytomegalovirus exposure and HLA in healthy donors. PCR employed 60 Vbeta and 13 Jbeta primers. The data were produced by immunoSEQ multiplex PCR, yet TCRdb's version contains in-frame clones alone and is incomplete. The sample includes 150,000 to 250,000 clones, 82% of them seen just once. The sequenced sample was PBMCs. Receptor source: a woman aged 45-65 years in good health and CMV-seropositive.

The V gene is TRBV10-3, the J gene TRBJ1-1; D is unresolved. The CDR3 has 15 residues. V lost 11 bases to trimming and J lost 1 base, with 20 bases between them. Germline-derived CDR1 and CDR2 are ENHRY and SYGVKD. CDR3 in DNA: TGTGCCGTCTCTCTCCGGGATTTGGGGAACACTGAAGCTTTCTTT. It encodes CAVSLRDLGNTEAFF.

Of note for this clone: This sample also contains other DNA sequences that code for the same CDR3. The chain joins TRBV6-5 to TRBJ1-1; D may be TRBD1 (5 bases). V lost 5 bases and J 5 bases, leaving 6 bases between the germline ends. Germline V gene lookup returns CDR1 MNHEY and CDR2 SVGAGI. This CDR3 is built from 11 residues. CDR3 region: CASSRGTEAFF. DNA of the CDR3: TGTGCCAGCAGTAGGGGTACTGAAGCTTTCTTT.

V is TRBV6-1 and J is TRBJ2-7; a weak D match, TRBD1 (6 bases). Germline V gene data show CDR1 as MNHNS and CDR2 as SASEGT. V lost 5 bases, J lost 5 bases, and 16 bases lay in between. The CDR3 contains 14 residues. The CDR3 nucleotides are TGTGCCAGCAGTCCTCAGGGGCGAGACGACGAGCAGTACTTC. It yields the protein CASSPQGRDDEQYF.

The V call is TRBV6-1, the J call TRBJ2-7; 9 nucleotides line up with TRBD1. There are 15 residues in the CDR3. The ends lost 4 bases at V and 5 bases at J; junction bases unmatched: 9. Germline loops: CDR1 MNHNS, CDR2 SASEGT. CDR3 residues: CASSGTGTGKNEQYF. DNA for the CDR3: TGTGCCAGCAGTGGAACCGGGACAGGGAAAAACGAGCAGTACTTC.

The CDR3 DNA follows: TGTGCCAGCAGCCAAGATACCAGCGGGAGGCCTCGAAATTTATACAATGAGCAGTTCTTC. This gives the protein CASSQDTSGRPRNLYNEQFF. The rearrangement uses TRBV14 and TRBJ2-1; 9 bases map to TRBD2. The V and J ends lost 0 bases and 4 bases, in that order; junction bases with no gene match: 16. The CDR3 spans 20 residues. From germline, CDR1 is SGHDN and CDR2 FVKESK. The full variable domain, with the rest looked up from reference TRBV14 and TRBJ2-1, is EAGVTQFPSHSVIEKGQTVTLRCDPISGHDNLYWYRRVMGKEIKFLLHFVKESKQDESGMPNNRFLAERTGGTYSTLKVQPAELEDSGVYFCASSQDTSGRPRNLYNEQFFGPGTRLTVL.

This clone appeared a few times. The genes are TRBV7-7 and TRBJ2-3, with D possibly matching TRBD2 (7 bases). CDR1 SSHAT and CDR2 FNYEAQ come from the germline V gene (reference sequence). This CDR3 has 15 residues. The V end lost 3 bases, the J end lost 3 bases, and 13 bases lay between the germline ends. The CDR3 sequence: CASSLGGAETDTQYF. CDR3 DNA sequence: TGTGCCAGCAGCTTGGGGGGGGCGGAAACAGATACGCAGTATTTT.

This clone appeared once. The V call is TRBV7-2, the J call TRBJ2-5; no clear D. Trimming took off 5 bases at V and 4 bases at J, with 11 bases between the two ends. The CDR3 loop spans 13 amino acids. The V gene's germline CDR1 is SGHTA and CDR2 FQGNSA. CDR3 region: CASSGSSLETQYF. CDR3 nucleotide sequence: TGTGCCAGCAGCGGGTCTAGTTTAGAGACCCAGTACTTC.

The chain has TRBV28 and TRBJ1-5; 11 bases fit TRBD1. The CDR3 runs to 13 residues. Trimming cost V 5 bases and J 7 bases; bases outside gene matches: 1. From germline, CDR1 is MDHEN and CDR2 SYDVKM. The CDR3 reads CASSGDRGQPQHF. CDR3 nucleotides: TGTGCCAGCAGTGGGGACAGGGGGCAGCCCCAGCATTTT.

A note on this clone: The germline gene is not matched at one end of the junction; a read error may be the cause. The chain combines TRBV7-9 with TRBJ2-3; a possible D gene is TRBD2 (6 bases). This CDR3 spans 13 amino acids. Germline CDR1 reads SEHNR; CDR2 reads FQNEAQ (reference sequence). The CDR3 spells CSSSLLAIDTQYF. In nucleotides, the CDR3 is TGTTCCAGCAGCTTGCTAGCGATAGATACGCAGTATTTT.

The V and J genes are TRBV4-2 and TRBJ2-3; TRBD2 matches at 8 bases. CDR3 length: 17 residues. Germline values: CDR1 LGHNA, CDR2 YNFKEQ. V was pared by 3 bases and J by 2 bases, with 10 bases of the junction left unmatched. The CDR3 nucleotides read TGTGCCAGCAGCCAGTCTCAACTAGCGGCCAACACAGATACGCAGTATTTT. Residues: CASSQSQLAANTDTQYF.